This record covers a single T cell receptor beta chain. The antigen remains unidentified. Genomic DNA constituted the template upon which TCR beta VDJ and CDR3 profiling was performed. TCRdb re-analysed the reads in MiXCR, keeping a single row per CDR3 protein. The sample has about 120,000 distinct CDR3 sequences, 58% seen once. Sequencing was done on patients that had shown CD8+CD57+ cell expansion by flow cytometry. Patients had received no therapy at the time of blood sampling. The data belong to a study of CD8+CD57+ T cells in acquired aplastic anemia. General study results and limits: Between patients and controls, roughly 29 CD8+ CDR3 sequences were found in common. Significant differences in CD8+ Simpson's diversity were not observed between patients and controls.

This TCR was sampled from a human donor with aplastic anemia. Sequences were obtained from sorted CD4+, CD8+, or CD8+CD57+ T cells (not recorded which) from PBMCs.

The CDR3 loop is CAISKREGQNEQFF. In DNA, the CDR3 is TGTGCCATCAGTAAGCGGGAGGGCCAGAATGAGCAGTTCTTC. J is TRBJ2-1 and V is TRBV10-3, with 10 bases identical to TRBD2. V was clipped by 5 bases and J by 7 bases; unmatched bases: 5. The CDR3 length is 14 residues. Germline assignment: CDR1 ENHRY and CDR2 SYGVKD.